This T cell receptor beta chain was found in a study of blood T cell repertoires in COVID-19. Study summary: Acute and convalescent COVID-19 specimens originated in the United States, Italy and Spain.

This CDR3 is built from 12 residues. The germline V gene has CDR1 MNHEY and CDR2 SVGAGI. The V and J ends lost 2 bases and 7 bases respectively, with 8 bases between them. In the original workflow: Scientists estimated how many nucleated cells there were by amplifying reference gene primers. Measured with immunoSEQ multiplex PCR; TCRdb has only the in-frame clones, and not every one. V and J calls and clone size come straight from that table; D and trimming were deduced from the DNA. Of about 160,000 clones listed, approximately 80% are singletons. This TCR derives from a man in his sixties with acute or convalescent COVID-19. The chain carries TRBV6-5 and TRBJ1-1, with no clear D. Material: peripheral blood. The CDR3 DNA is TGTGCCAGCAGTTACGGAGACGGTGAAGCTTTCTTT. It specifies CASSYGDGEAFF.